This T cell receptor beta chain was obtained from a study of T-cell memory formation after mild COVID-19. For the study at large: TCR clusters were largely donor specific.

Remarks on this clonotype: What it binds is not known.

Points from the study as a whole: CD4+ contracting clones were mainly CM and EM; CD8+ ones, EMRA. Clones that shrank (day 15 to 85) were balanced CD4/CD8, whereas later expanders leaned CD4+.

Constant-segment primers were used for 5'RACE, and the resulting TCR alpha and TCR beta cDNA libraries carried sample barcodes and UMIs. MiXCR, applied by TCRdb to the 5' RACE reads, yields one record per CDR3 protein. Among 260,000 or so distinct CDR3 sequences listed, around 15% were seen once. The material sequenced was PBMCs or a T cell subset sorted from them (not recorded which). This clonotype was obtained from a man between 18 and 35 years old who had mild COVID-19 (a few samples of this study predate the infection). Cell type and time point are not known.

CDR3 sequence: CASRPPGQGAREQFF. The CDR3 DNA reads TGCGCCAGCAGGCCTCCGGGACAGGGGGCTCGAGAGCAGTTCTTC. The chain has TRBV5-1 and TRBJ2-1, with TRBD1 matching 12 bases. Germline V gene sequence: CDR1 SGHRS, CDR2 YFSETQ. The J segment lost 10 bases and the V segment lost 5 bases, leaving 10 bases of the junction unmatched. This CDR3 has 15 residues.